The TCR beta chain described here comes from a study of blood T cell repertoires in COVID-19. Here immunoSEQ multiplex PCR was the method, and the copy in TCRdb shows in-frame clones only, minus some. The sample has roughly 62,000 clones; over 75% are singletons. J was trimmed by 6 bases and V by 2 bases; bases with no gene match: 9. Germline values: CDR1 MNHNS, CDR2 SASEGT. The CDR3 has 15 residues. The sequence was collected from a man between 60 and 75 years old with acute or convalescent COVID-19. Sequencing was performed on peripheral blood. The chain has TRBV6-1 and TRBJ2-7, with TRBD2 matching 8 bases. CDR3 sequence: CASSERAGGGGEQYF. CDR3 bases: TGTGCCAGCAGTGAAAGGGCGGGAGGAGGAGGCGAGCAGTACTTC.